These 15 T cell receptor beta chains originate from one sample sequenced in a study of OX40 agonist ivuxolimab in advanced cancers. Libraries were prepared by immunoSEQ multiplex PCR; TCRdb keeps only in-frame clonotypes and omits some of them. The sample has about 86,000 clones; about 89% are singletons. The starting material was CD4+ or CD8+ T cells sorted from blood, obtained in a trial of the OX40 agonist ivuxolimab. These receptors all stem from an adult with an advanced solid tumor such as melanoma, head and neck, liver or kidney cancer.

The chain joins TRBV19 to TRBJ2-5; TRBD2 matches at 9 bases. Germline V gives CDR1 LNHDA, CDR2 SQIVND (reference sequence). The CDR3 runs 17 residues. Trimming took 3 bases from V and 4 from J; bases not matched to a gene: 12. CDR3 DNA: TGTGCCAGTAGTATGGGACAGCCGGGACTAGCTCGAGAGACCCAGTACTTC. Residues: CASSMGQPGLARETQYF.

The V and J genes are TRBV7-9 and TRBJ2-1; TRBD1 matches 7 bases. The CDR3 has 15 residues. V lost 5 bases, J lost 2 bases, and 6 bases stayed unmatched. Germline V gene lookup returns CDR1 SEHNR and CDR2 FQNEAQ (reference sequence). CDR3 in amino acids: CASSPRTGPYNEQFF. CDR3 in DNA: TGTGCCAGCAGCCCTAGGACAGGACCCTACAATGAGCAGTTCTTC.

The chain recombines TRBV10-2 with TRBJ2-5; D remains ambiguous. The CDR3 is made up of 10 amino acids. CDR1 and CDR2 from the germline V gene are WSHSY and SAAADI. V was pared by 8 bases and J by 3 bases, with 4 bases between. The CDR3 reads CASSEETQYF. CDR3 bases: TGCGCCAGCTCTGAAGAGACCCAGTACTTC.

This clone was recorded once. V gene TRBV7-9 combines with J gene TRBJ2-1; tentatively, D is TRBD2 (5 bases). The CDR3 length is 14 residues. Looked up from germline, CDR1 is SEHNR and CDR2 is FQNEAQ (reference sequence). V was cut by 3 bases and J by 10 bases, with 16 bases left in between. The CDR3 here is CASSLEELSREQFF. In DNA, the CDR3 is TGTGCCAGCAGCTTGGAGGAGCTCAGTCGGGAGCAGTTCTTC.

The chain uses TRBV5-5 and TRBJ2-1; D unclear. The CDR3 consists of 11 residues. In germline, CDR1 is SGHKS, CDR2 YYEKEE (reference sequence). Between the trimmed V and J ends, which lost 4 bases and 4 bases, there was a span of 3 bases. CDR3: CASSIYNEQFF. In nucleotides, the CDR3 is TGTGCCAGCAGCATTTACAATGAGCAGTTCTTC.

This chain links TRBV4-1 with TRBJ2-7; 7 nucleotides match TRBD2. In germline, CDR1 is MGHRA, CDR2 YSYEKL. The V and J ends lost 1 base and 4 bases, in that order; junction bases with no gene match: 19. This CDR3 has 19 amino acids. CDR3 in DNA: TGCGCCAGCAGCCAAGCTTTGTTCGTTCGCGGGAGTTCCTCTTACGAGCAGTACTTC. Its translation is CASSQALFVRGSSSYEQYF.

The chain has TRBV29-1 and TRBJ1-1; D remains unclear. Germline V lookup: CDR1 SQVTM, CDR2 ANQGSEA. The CDR3 spans 12 residues. Trimming shortened V by 2 bases and J by 4 bases, and 8 bases separated the two germline ends. The CDR3: CSVEPVTTEAFF. The CDR3 nucleotides read TGCAGCGTTGAACCAGTAACCACTGAAGCTTTCTTT.

The V call is TRBV4-1, the J call TRBJ2-7, with 11 bases matching TRBD2. The trim removed 0 bases at V and 2 bases at J, leaving 3 bases unmatched. The germline CDR1 and CDR2 sequences are MGHRA and YSYEKL. This CDR3 is 16 amino acids long. CDR3 sequence reads: CASSQDTTSGTYEQYF. DNA of the CDR3: TGCGCCAGCAGCCAAGATACGACTAGCGGGACCTACGAGCAGTACTTC.

The chain has TRBV29-1 and TRBJ1-1; maybe TRBD1 (6 bases). CDR1 and CDR2 from the germline V gene are SQVTM and ANQGSEA. The CDR3 runs to 12 residues. The V end lost 7 bases, the J end lost 9 bases, and 18 bases lay between the germline ends. This CDR3 is CSAEQGGRQAFF. As DNA, the CDR3 is TGCAGCGCCGAACAAGGGGGGAGACAAGCTTTCTTT.

The chain uses TRBV6-1 and TRBJ1-2; tentatively, D is TRBD1 (5 bases). The V end was cut by 2 bases, the J end by 4 bases, with 14 bases between. Germline V CDR1 and CDR2: MNHNS, SASEGT. This CDR3 is built from 15 residues. The CDR3 region has the DNA TGTGCCAGCAGTGAATATCTAGGGGCCGGCTATGGCTACACCTTC. Its protein is CASSEYLGAGYGYTF.

This chain connects TRBV7-9 to TRBJ2-1; D not resolved. Per germline, CDR1 SEHNR and CDR2 FQNEAQ (reference sequence). This CDR3 contains 15 residues. The ends were cut back, 3 bases at V and 9 bases at J, with 18 bases in the middle. CDR3 region: CASSFLLDGLVEQFF. Here the CDR3 DNA reads TGTGCCAGCAGCTTTTTGCTAGATGGCTTGGTTGAGCAGTTCTTC.

The CDR3 DNA is TGTGCCAGCAGTTACTCGAGAGGGGTAGAGACCCAGTACTTC. Amino acid sequence: CASSYSRGVETQYF. The chain links TRBV6-5 to TRBJ2-5, with D perhaps matching TRBD1 or TRBD2 (5 bases each). The CDR3 runs to 14 residues. Trimming stripped 0 bases from V and 4 bases from J, with 9 bases between. CDR1 is MNHEY, CDR2 SVGAGI, per germline.

The chain links TRBV4-2 to TRBJ2-3; 9 positions agree with TRBD2. CDR3 length equals 17 residues. V gave up 0 bases and J gave up 6 bases; unmatched junction bases: 10. The V gene's germline CDR1 is LGHNA and CDR2 YNFKEQ. The CDR3 protein is CASSQELAGGEMDTQYF. The DNA of the CDR3 is TGTGCCAGCAGCCAAGAACTAGCGGGTGGCGAAATGGATACGCAGTATTTT.

V usage is TRBV27 and J usage is TRBJ2-7; 11 bases agree with TRBD2. The CDR3 has 14 residues. J gave up 7 bases and V 4 bases, and 6 bases lay outside the gene matches. The germline CDR1 and CDR2 sequences are MNHEY and SMNVEV (reference sequence). This chain's CDR3 is CASSSPTSGNEQYF. In DNA form, the CDR3 reads TGTGCCAGCAGTTCCCCGACTAGCGGGAATGAGCAGTACTTC.

The chain uses TRBV7-9 and TRBJ2-1; tentatively, D is TRBD2 (5 bases). V lost 1 base and J 4 bases, leaving 14 bases between the germline ends. CDR1 SEHNR and CDR2 FQNEAQ come from the germline V gene (reference sequence). The CDR3 runs 16 residues. CDR3 sequence: CASSLGTGPGYNEQFF. CDR3 nucleotide sequence: TGTGCCAGCAGCTTAGGGACTGGGCCTGGATACAATGAGCAGTTCTTC.